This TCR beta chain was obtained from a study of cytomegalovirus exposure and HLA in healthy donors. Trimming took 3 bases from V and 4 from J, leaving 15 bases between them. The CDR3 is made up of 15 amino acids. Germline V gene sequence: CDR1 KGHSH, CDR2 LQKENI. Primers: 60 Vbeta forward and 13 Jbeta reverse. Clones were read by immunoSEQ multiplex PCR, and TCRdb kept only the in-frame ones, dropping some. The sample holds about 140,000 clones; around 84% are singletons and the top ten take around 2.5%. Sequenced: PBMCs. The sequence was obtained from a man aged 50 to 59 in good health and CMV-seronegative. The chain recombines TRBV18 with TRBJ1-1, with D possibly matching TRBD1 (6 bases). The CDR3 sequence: CASSPLRGEGTEAFF. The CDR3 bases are TGTGCCAGCTCACCTCTGAGGGGGGAGGGCACTGAAGCTTTCTTT.